The next 21 T cell receptor beta chains were all read from a single sample in a study of PD-1 blockade in classical Hodgkin lymphoma. TCRdb's table, derived via immunoSEQ multiplex PCR, lists solely in-frame clones and lacks some. The sample holds roughly 56,000 clones, around nine tenths seen once. As for time point: cycle 4 day 1 (C4D1), after five to seven weeks of nivolumab. Brentuximab vedotin exposure varied among the patients, all of whom had relapsed after autologous stem cell transplantation. The material was peripheral blood mononuclear cells (PBMCs), obtained before the fourth cycle of nivolumab. The receptors shown here come from a human donor with classical Hodgkin lymphoma.

As for this clone: The same CDR3 also results from other DNA sequences found in this sample. The rearrangement links TRBV5-1 to TRBJ2-5; TRBD1 matches at 8 bases. J lost 3 bases, V lost 0 bases, and 4 bases had no gene match. The CDR3 is 15 amino acids. Germline V gives CDR1 SGHRS, CDR2 YFSETQ. The CDR3: CASSLAGTGEETQYF. CDR3 DNA: TGCGCCAGCAGCTTGGCCGGGACAGGAGAAGAGACCCAGTACTTC.

In its sample, this clone was seen once. This sequence joins TRBV10-1 and TRBJ2-2; 7 bases line up with TRBD1. CDR3 length: 15 amino acids. With V trimmed by 6 bases and J by 0 bases, 4 bases remained unmatched. Germline loops: CDR1 WNHNN, CDR2 SYGVQD (reference sequence). CDR3 protein: CASSGDSANTGELFF. The CDR3, as DNA: TGCGCCAGCAGCGGGGACAGCGCGAACACCGGGGAGCTGTTTTTT.

The chain links TRBV10-3 to TRBJ2-1; D call uncertain. Germline V lookup: CDR1 ENHRY, CDR2 SYGVKD. V lost 4 bases to trimming and J lost 8 bases, with 6 bases between them. The CDR3 sequence is 11 residues long. The CDR3 is CAISVGYEQFF. For the CDR3, the DNA is TGTGCCATCAGTGTCGGTTATGAGCAGTTCTTC.

The chain joins TRBV7-6 to TRBJ2-3; 7 bases are shared with TRBD2. The germline CDR1 and CDR2 sequences are SGHVS and FNYEAQ. With 6 bases clipped from V and 11 bases from J, the junction kept 17 bases outside the gene matches. This CDR3 has 15 residues. The CDR3 loop reads CASSSGRPGGTKQYF. The CDR3 DNA sequence: TGTGCCAGCAGTTCAGGTAGACCCGGCGGGACTAAGCAGTATTTT.

The rearrangement joins TRBV5-1 to TRBJ2-2, with a weak D call TRBD1 (6 bases). The CDR3 has 16 amino acids. Germline values: CDR1 SGHRS, CDR2 YFSETQ. Trimming took off 0 bases at V and 4 bases at J, with 13 bases between the two ends. Written as DNA, the CDR3 is TGCGCCAGCAGCTTGGCCGTAGGACAGTCCACCGGGGAGCTGTTTTTT. As protein: CASSLAVGQSTGELFF.

The chain combines TRBV5-1 with TRBJ2-2, with D maybe TRBD1 (5 bases). CDR1 and CDR2 from the germline V gene are SGHRS and YFSETQ. The CDR3 runs 16 residues. V lost 1 base, J lost 1 base, and 11 bases lay in between. CDR3 protein: CASSLKGLENTGELFF. CDR3 DNA: TGCGCCAGCAGCTTGAAGGGGCTGGAGAACACCGGGGAGCTGTTTTTT.

The J gene is TRBJ2-7, the V gene TRBV5-1, with D possibly TRBD1 on 5 matching bases. CDR3 length equals 15 residues. From germline, CDR1 is SGHRS and CDR2 YFSETQ. The ends were cut back, 4 bases at V and 4 bases at J, with 18 bases in the middle. This chain's CDR3 is CASSPDRQSPYEQYF. The CDR3 DNA reads TGCGCCAGCAGCCCCGACAGACAGAGTCCGTACGAGCAGTACTTC.

J is TRBJ2-5 and V is TRBV7-9; no clear D. The germline V gene has CDR1 SEHNR and CDR2 FQNEAQ (reference sequence). Trimming pared 1 base from V and 4 bases from J, leaving 13 bases between. The CDR3 length is 15 residues. This chain's CDR3 is CASSLVGPPGETQYF. The CDR3 region has the DNA TGTGCCAGCAGCTTAGTCGGGCCCCCTGGAGAGACCCAGTACTTC.

This clone was observed a single time. The chain uses TRBV5-1 and TRBJ1-1; D is uncertain. Trimming stripped 4 bases from V and 0 bases from J, with 13 bases between. The CDR3 has 15 amino acids. Germline V gene sequence: CDR1 SGHRS, CDR2 YFSETQ. The CDR3 here is CASSPVPGMNTEAFF. The CDR3, as DNA: TGCGCCAGCAGCCCGGTCCCAGGCATGAACACTGAAGCTTTCTTT.

CDR3: CASKGRDRGGNQPQHF. The CDR3 DNA is TGTGCCAGCAAGGGGCGGGACAGGGGAGGCAATCAGCCCCAGCATTTT. This rearrangement joins TRBV6-6 to TRBJ1-5, with 10 bases fitting TRBD1. V shed 7 bases, J shed 2 bases, and the junction held 8 bases outside the gene matches. The CDR3 consists of 16 residues. Germline CDR1 is MNHNY and CDR2 is SVGAGI (reference sequence).

The rearrangement links TRBV6-1 to TRBJ2-7; 11 bases line up with TRBD2. V shed 7 bases, J shed 2 bases, and the junction held 4 bases outside the gene matches. The CDR3 contains 14 residues. The V gene's germline CDR1 is MNHNS and CDR2 SASEGT. The CDR3 spells CASNLAGGPYEQYF. CDR3 DNA sequence: TGTGCCAGCAACCTAGCGGGGGGCCCCTACGAGCAGTACTTC.

This clone was detected only a few times. The rearrangement uses TRBV28 and TRBJ1-5, with TRBD1 matching over 8 bases. Germline trimming cut 4 bases from V and 3 bases from J; bases unmatched to any gene: 8. Germline values: CDR1 MDHEN, CDR2 SYDVKM. CDR3 length: 16 amino acids. CDR3 region: CASSSAGTGHNQPQHF. CDR3 coding DNA: TGTGCCAGCAGTTCCGCCGGGACAGGTCACAATCAGCCCCAGCATTTT.

J is TRBJ2-2 and V is TRBV5-1; the D gene is possibly TRBD2 (5 bases). V lost 4 bases to trimming and J lost 3 bases, with 16 bases between them. This CDR3 is 16 amino acids long. Per the germline V gene, CDR1 is SGHRS and CDR2 is YFSETQ. The CDR3 bases are TGCGCCAGCAGCCTCGGACTTGGGTGGGACACCGGGGAGCTGTTTTTT. It specifies CASSLGLGWDTGELFF.

The chain uses TRBV15 and TRBJ1-4, with D possibly being TRBD1 (5 bases). Germline values: CDR1 LNHNV, CDR2 YYDKDF (reference sequence). CDR3 length: 14 amino acids. V lost 5 bases and J lost 7, with 14 bases in between. The CDR3 region is CATSAGTAGEKLFF. The CDR3 region has the DNA TGTGCCACCAGCGCCGGGACCGCGGGTGAAAAACTGTTTTTT.

V gene TRBV4-2 combines with J gene TRBJ2-3, with no clear D. CDR3 size: 12 residues. CDR1 and CDR2 from the germline V gene are LGHNA and YNFKEQ. The V and J ends lost 0 bases and 6 bases respectively, with 4 bases between them. The DNA for the CDR3 is TGTGCCAGCAGCCAAGATTACGATACGCAGTATTTT. Translation: CASSQDYDTQYF.

The rearrangement links TRBV6-5 to TRBJ1-1; weak D call: TRBD1 (6 bases). The germline V and J ends were trimmed by 7 bases and 9 bases, with 15 bases remaining between them. The CDR3 sequence is 12 residues long. Germline V lookup: CDR1 MNHEY, CDR2 SVGAGI. For the CDR3, the DNA is TGTGCCAGCAAAGGGGACACCAGTAAAGCTTTCTTT. This translates into CASKGDTSKAFF.

The V gene is TRBV7-8, the J gene TRBJ1-6; no definite D call. CDR3 size: 13 residues. The V end lost 5 bases, the J end lost 11 bases, and 13 bases lay between the germline ends. Germline assignment: CDR1 SGHVS and CDR2 FQNEAQ. CDR3 sequence reads: CASSVNPSAPLHF. The CDR3 DNA follows: TGTGCCAGCAGCGTGAACCCGTCGGCACCCCTCCACTTT.

The genes are TRBV15 and TRBJ2-6, with D possibly TRBD1 on 6 matching bases. Germline V lookup: CDR1 LNHNV, CDR2 YYDKDF (reference sequence). This CDR3 has 15 residues. Deletions cut 4 bases from V and 1 base from J, with 8 bases between. CDR3 nucleotide sequence: TGTGCCACCAGCATCACAGGGTCTGGGGCCAACGTCCTGACTTTC. Amino acid sequence: CATSITGSGANVLTF.

The rearrangement joins TRBV6-5 to TRBJ2-7; D may be TRBD1 or TRBD2 (5 bases each). V lost 3 bases and J lost 3, with 12 bases in between. CDR1 is MNHEY and CDR2 is SVGAGI in the germline V gene. This CDR3 region has 14 residues. The CDR3 sequence: CASSYTGTYYEQYF. DNA for the CDR3: TGTGCCAGCAGTTATACCGGGACCTACTACGAGCAGTACTTC.

This clone was seen a single time. The chain has TRBV5-1 and TRBJ1-3; D is ambiguous. This CDR3 comprises 16 residues. V lost 6 bases and J lost 4, with 20 bases in between. Germline assignment: CDR1 SGHRS and CDR2 YFSETQ. CDR3 DNA: TGCGCCAGCACCACGTTGCGCATAGTTAAAGGAAACACCATATATTTT. Translating gives CASTTLRIVKGNTIYF.

This chain joins TRBV7-9 and TRBJ1-3; D uncertain. Per germline, CDR1 SEHNR and CDR2 FQNEAQ (reference sequence). Trimming pared 1 base from V and 8 bases from J, leaving 9 bases between. CDR3 length: 13 residues. The CDR3 spells CASSLDSGDTIYF. The CDR3 DNA sequence: TGTGCCAGCAGCTTAGATTCGGGTGACACCATATATTTT.